This TCR beta chain was retrieved from a study of shared clonotypes between healthy human individuals. Study details: Donors, aged 18 to 49, were a couple of women and a few men. CD4 naive and CD4 memory each took three plates per donor, while CD8 naive took two and CD8 memory one.

The CD4+ fraction was divided into a CD45RA+ naive subset and a CD45RA-negative memory subset. Using immunoSEQ multiplex PCR, the repertoire was profiled, and TCRdb retains in-frame clones only, with some absent. The table shows approximately 530,000 clones, with more than 95% occurring only once. Trimming removed 6 bases at V and 7 bases at J, with 10 bases between. CDR1 and CDR2 (germline): MDHEN, SYDVKM. The CDR3 loop spans 12 amino acids. The material sequenced was naive CD4+ T cells sorted from blood. Documented subset: CD45RA+ positively selected. This TCR was recovered from a woman in her thirties in good health. This chain links TRBV28 with TRBJ2-1; possible D gene TRBD1, 5 bases. The CDR3 spells CASRPPGNEQFF. The CDR3 region has the DNA TGTGCCAGCAGACCTCCAGGGAATGAGCAGTTCTTC. The full variable domain, completed using reference TRBV28 and TRBJ2-1, is DVKVTQSSRYLVKRTGEKVFLECVQDMDHENMFWYRQDPGLGLRLIYFSYDVKMKEKGDIPEGYSVSREKKERFSLILESASTNQTSMYLCASRPPGNEQFFGPGTRLTVL.